This TCR beta chain was identified in a study of blood T cell repertoires in COVID-19. TCRdb's copy holds only in-frame clones and misses some; the assay was immunoSEQ multiplex PCR. The data hold about 68,000 clones, with about 83% observed a single time. CDR3 length equals 15 residues. The ends lost 4 bases at V and 2 bases at J; junction bases unmatched: 6. CDR1 is LGHNA and CDR2 is YSLEER in the germline V gene. The sample was peripheral blood. The chain couples TRBV4-3 to TRBJ2-3, with 7 bases lining up with TRBD1. The TCR originated in a man at least 80 years old with acute or convalescent COVID-19. CDR3 nucleotide sequence: TGCGCCAGCAGCCCCGGACAGGTGAACACAGATACGCAGTATTTT. This encodes CASSPGQVNTDTQYF.